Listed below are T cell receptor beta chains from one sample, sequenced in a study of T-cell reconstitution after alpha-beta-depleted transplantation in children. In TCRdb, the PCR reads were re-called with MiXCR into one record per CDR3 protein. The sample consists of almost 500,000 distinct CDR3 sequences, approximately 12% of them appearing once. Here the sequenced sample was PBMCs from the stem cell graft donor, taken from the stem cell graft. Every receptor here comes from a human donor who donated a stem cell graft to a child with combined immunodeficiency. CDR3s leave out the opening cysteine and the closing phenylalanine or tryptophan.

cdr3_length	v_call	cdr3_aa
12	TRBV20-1	SAGRAPGANVLT
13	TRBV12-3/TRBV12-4	ASSLDRVGANEQF
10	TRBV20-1	SASRPYNEQF
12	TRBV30	AWTAPGVAYEQY
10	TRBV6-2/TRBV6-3	ASSQLVNEQF
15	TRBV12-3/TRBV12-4	ASTADRLAAPYNEQF
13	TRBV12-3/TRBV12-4	ASSDGTSPNNEQF
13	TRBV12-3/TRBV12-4	ASSLWTGRSNEQF
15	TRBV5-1	ASSILTSASSYNEQF
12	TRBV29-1	SVETGQESGTQY
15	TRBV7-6	ASSFLAHGTGKNIQY
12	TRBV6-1	ASRRDRGFEKLF
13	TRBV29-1	SVEATGPNTDTQY
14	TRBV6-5	ASRSISGYSNQPQH
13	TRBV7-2	ASSPAGSRKRDWY
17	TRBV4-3	ASSHTTSRPGLPRDTQY
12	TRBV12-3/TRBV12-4	ASSLGRGIYEQY
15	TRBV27	ASSLYSPSSGANVLT
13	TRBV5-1	ASSVGQGAHNEQF
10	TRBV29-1	SATTGTYGYT
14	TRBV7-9	ASISFGTSGNNEQF
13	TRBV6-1	ASSRTGPDGSPLH
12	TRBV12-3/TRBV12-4	ASSFPGPYNEQF
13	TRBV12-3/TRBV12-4	ASSFRNNAVTEAF
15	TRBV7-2	ASSLGRGPLGYNEQF
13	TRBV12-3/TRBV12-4	ASSPSGRPNNEQF
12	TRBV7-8	ASSSQAREETQY
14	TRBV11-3	ASSLTPSEGYNEQF
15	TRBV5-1	ASSLGLRGSMNTEAF
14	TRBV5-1	ASSPDGGGFYNEQF
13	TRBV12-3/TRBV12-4	ASRTTGGGYNEQF
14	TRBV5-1	ASSRGTGLFTDTQY
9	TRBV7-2	ASSLLGTQY
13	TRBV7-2	ASSAGLPYADTQY
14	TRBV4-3	ASSQGGTGAYNEQF
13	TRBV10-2	ASIHGLAGFYEQY
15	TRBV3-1	ASSHQVLAGSPETQY
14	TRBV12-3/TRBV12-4	ASSFFWGAANEKLF
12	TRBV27	ASSVKTGNTEAF
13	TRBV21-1	ASSKSSGIYNEQF
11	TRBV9	ASSPRVLNEQF
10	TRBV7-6	ASSYNSNEQF
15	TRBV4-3	ASSQVVGGASTDTQY
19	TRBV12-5	ASGLVQTEPLKFANTGELF